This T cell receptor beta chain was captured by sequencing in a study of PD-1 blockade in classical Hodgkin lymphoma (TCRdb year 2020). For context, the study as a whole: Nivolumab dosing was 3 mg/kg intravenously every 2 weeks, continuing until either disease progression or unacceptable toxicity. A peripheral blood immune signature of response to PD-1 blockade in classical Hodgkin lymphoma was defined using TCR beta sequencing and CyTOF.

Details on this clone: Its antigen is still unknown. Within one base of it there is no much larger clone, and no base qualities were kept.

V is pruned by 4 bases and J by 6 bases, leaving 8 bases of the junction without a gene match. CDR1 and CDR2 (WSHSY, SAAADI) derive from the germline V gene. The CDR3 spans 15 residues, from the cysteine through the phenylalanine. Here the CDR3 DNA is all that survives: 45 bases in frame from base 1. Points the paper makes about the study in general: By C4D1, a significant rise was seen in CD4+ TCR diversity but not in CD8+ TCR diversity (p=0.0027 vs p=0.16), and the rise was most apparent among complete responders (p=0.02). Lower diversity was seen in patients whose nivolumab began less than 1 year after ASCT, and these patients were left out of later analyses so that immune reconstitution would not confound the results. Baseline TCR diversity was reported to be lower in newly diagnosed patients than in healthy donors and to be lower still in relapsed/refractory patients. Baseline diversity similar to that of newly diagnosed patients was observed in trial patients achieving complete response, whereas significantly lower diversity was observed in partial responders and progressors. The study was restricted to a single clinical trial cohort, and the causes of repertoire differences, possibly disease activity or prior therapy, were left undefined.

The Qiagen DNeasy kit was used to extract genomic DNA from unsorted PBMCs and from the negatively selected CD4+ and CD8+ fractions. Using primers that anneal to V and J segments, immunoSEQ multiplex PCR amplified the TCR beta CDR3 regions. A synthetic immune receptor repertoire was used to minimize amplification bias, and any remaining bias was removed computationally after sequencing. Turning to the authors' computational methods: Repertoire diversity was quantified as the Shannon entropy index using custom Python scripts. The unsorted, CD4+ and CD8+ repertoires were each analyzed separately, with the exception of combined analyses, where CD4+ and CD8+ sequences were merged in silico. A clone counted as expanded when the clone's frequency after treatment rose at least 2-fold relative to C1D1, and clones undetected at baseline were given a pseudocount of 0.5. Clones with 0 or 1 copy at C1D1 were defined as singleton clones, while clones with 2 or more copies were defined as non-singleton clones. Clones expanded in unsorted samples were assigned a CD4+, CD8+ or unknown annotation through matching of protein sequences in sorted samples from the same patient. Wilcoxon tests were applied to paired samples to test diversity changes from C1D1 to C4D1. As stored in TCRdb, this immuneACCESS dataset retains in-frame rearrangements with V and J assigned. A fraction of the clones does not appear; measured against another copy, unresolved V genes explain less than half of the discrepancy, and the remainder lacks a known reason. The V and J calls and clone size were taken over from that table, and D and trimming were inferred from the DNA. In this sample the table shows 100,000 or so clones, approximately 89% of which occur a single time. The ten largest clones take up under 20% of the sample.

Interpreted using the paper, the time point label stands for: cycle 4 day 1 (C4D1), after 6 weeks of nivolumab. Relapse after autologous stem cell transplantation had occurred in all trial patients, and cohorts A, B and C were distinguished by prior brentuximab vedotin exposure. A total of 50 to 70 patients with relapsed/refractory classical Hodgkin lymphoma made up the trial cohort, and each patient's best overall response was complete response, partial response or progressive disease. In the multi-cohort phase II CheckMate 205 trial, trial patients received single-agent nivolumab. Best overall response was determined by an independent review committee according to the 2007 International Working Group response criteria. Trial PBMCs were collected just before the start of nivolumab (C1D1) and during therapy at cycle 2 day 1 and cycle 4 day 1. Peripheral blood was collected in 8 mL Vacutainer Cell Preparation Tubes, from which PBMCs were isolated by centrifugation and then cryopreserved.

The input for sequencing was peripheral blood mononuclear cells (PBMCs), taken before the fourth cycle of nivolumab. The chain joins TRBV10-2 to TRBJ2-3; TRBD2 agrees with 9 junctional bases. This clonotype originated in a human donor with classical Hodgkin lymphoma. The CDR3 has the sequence CASSVVAGASDTQYF. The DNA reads TGCGCCAGCAGTGTGGTAGCGGGAGCATCGGATACGCAGTATTTT.